This entry is about one T cell receptor (beta chain). The antigen remains undetermined. This sample was included in a study of CD8+CD57+ T cells in acquired aplastic anemia. Whole-study context: Quantities of DNA derived from sorted CD4+ and CD8+ cells averaged 3.2 ug. Healthy donor CD4+ cell samples had a mean of roughly 9.8 million reads.

Germline loops: CDR1 DFQATT, CDR2 SNEGSKA (reference sequence). V was shortened by 6 bases and J by 11 bases, with 20 bases between the two germline ends. CDR3 size: 13 residues. Both TCR beta VDJ combination and CDR3 sequence profiling were carried out. Genomic DNA was the template for this profiling. TCRdb re-analysed the reads in MiXCR, keeping a single row per CDR3 protein. The sample includes some 140,000 distinct CDR3 sequences, roughly 40% seen only once; the top ten take roughly 8.1%. Study results and limitations: For CD8+ Simpson's diversity, patients and controls showed no significant difference.

The chain combines TRBV20-1 with TRBJ1-5; perhaps TRBD1 as D (5 bases). Sequencing was carried out using sorted CD4+, CD8+, or CD8+CD57+ T cells (not recorded which) from PBMCs. The clonotype was recovered from a human donor in good health, serving as a control. DNA for the CDR3: TGCAGTGCCCGTACCGGGCTGGGGGAGACCCAGCATTTT. Amino acid sequence: CSARTGLGETQHF.